The present T cell receptor (beta chain) was sequenced within a study of neoadjuvant anti-PD-1 for oral cavity cancer listed by TCRdb under 2021. Notes on the research overall: Three to four biweekly doses of nivolumab at 3 mg/kg were mostly administered to patients before curative-intent surgical resection. Patients who did not progress were given a fourth nivolumab dose at about day 43 and had definitive surgical resection on days 50-56. Patients with complete response, partial response or stable disease by RECIST 1.1 were defined as responders, whereas patients with progression were defined as non-responders. A roughly 35% response rate was observed in the parent correlative cohort, in which over nine patients were included.

As encoded in the germline V gene (reference sequence), CDR1 is MNHEY while CDR2 is SMNVEV. A distance of 7 bases separates the germline ends of V and J, which lose 5 bases and 0 bases respectively. Its CDR3 holds 13 amino acids, cysteine through phenylalanine. The sequence is cut down to CDR3 DNA, 39 bases in frame from base 1. Notes on this clone: It lacks a known antigen. No base-level quality is on record; no much larger clone is a single base apart.

Interpreted using the paper, the time point label stands for: before neoadjuvant nivolumab. Patients had been newly diagnosed with stage II-IVA oral cavity squamous cell carcinoma, and no prior systemic or radiation treatment had been given to the patients. The cohort was made up of patients with locally advanced, HPV-negative oral cavity squamous cell carcinoma. No culture maintenance or expansion was done, as the peripheral blood mononuclear cells went straight to analysis. Samples were obtained from a longitudinal correlative study of a single-arm phase II trial of neoadjuvant nivolumab in oral cavity squamous cell carcinoma. Genomic DNA-based TCRbeta sequencing was performed on subject-matched pre- and post-treatment PBMCs and tumors from three responders and three non-responders. Peripheral blood mononuclear cells were collected once before nivolumab treatment and again after treatment, at the time of surgery. The Maxwell RSC DNA from Cells kit was used to extract genomic DNA from PBMCs.

For deep sequencing of PBMC libraries, mostly about 450 ng of input genomic DNA was used, and six replicates were run per sample. The immunoSEQ hsTCRbeta kit was used to prepare TCRbeta libraries according to the manufacturer's instructions. The finished libraries were brought together in one pool at about 2.8 nM, which was then read using an Illumina NovaSeq 6000 S4 flow cell. For the original study's pipeline: Raw data preprocessing and quality control were performed with the immunoSEQ Analyzer. The analysis was restricted to productive rearrangements, with each unique CDR3 amino acid sequence defining a clonotype. Repertoire clonality was estimated as the Gini-Simpson index, computed with the R package tcR. Student's t test was used to compare Gini indices, while Pearson correlation assessed associations with tumor size change. The immuneACCESS repertoire file appears here via TCRdb, limited to in-frame rearrangements. These files lack a portion of the clones; in checked studies, under half of the deficit traces to unresolved V genes, and the cause of the others is not known. The V and J calls and the clone size are those of that table, but D and trimming were determined from the DNA. The sample table shows under 85,000 clones, and 70% to 85% are seen once. Around 3.1% of the sample rests with the top ten.

General findings and caveats noted by the study authors: Within PBMCs, T cell clonality (Gini index) was significantly higher in non-responders than responders after neoadjuvant nivolumab. Higher pretreatment blood Treg/Th17 ratios correlated with higher pretreatment blood TCRbeta clonality and lower post-treatment tumor TCRbeta clonality. The TCR analyses had only three patients in each response group, and the authors called for validation in larger cohorts.

The chain is made from TRBV27 and TRBJ1-2; the D gene cannot be resolved reliably. The receptor's source is a person aged 35-80 years with oral cavity squamous cell carcinoma. Here the sequenced sample was PBMCs, taken before nivolumab (anti-PD-1) treatment. DNA sequence: TGTGCCAGCAGTCGCCTCTCTAACTATGGCTACACCTTC. Its translation is CASSRLSNYGYTF.